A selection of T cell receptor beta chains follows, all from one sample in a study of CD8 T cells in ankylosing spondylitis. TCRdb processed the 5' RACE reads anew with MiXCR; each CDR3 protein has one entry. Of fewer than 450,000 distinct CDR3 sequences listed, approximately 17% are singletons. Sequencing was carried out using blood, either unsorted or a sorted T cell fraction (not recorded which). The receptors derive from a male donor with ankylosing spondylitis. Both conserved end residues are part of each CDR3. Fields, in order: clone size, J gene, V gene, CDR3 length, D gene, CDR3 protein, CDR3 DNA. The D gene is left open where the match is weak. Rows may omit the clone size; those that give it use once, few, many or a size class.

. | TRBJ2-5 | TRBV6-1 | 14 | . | CASSLTAGLGTQYF | TGTGCCAGCAGTCTTACTGCAGGATTAGGGACCCAGTACTTC
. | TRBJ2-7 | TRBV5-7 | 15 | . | CASSLVDGGRCEQYF | TGTGCCAGCAGCTTGGTTGACGGGGGCCGCTGCGAGCAGTACTTC
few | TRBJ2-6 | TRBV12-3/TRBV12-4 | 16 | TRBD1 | CASGTGYSNGANVLTF | TGTGCCAGCGGGACAGGGTATTCCAATGGGGCCAACGTCCTGACTTTC
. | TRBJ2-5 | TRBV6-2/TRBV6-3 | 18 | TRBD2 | CASSSLRSGSGYQETQYF | TGTGCCAGCAGTTCCCTGCGGAGCGGGAGCGGGTACCAAGAGACCCAGTACTTC
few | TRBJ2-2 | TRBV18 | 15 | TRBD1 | CASSTRQGKAGELFF | TGTGCCAGCTCAACCCGACAGGGGAAGGCCGGGGAGCTGTTTTTT
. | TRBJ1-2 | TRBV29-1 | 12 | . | CSVWWTNYGYTF | TGCAGCGTTTGGTGGACTAACTATGGCTACACCTTC
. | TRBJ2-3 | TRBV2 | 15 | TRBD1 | CASSPRQGPTDTQYF | TGTGCCAGCAGTCCCAGACAGGGACCTACAGATACGCAGTATTTT
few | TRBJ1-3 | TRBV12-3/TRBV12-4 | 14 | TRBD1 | CASRKGGGVDTIYF | TGTGCCAGCAGAAAAGGAGGGGGCGTCGACACCATATATTTT
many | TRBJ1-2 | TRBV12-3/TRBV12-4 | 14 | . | CASSLADSNYGYTF | TGTGCCAGCAGTTTAGCGGACTCTAACTATGGCTACACCTTC
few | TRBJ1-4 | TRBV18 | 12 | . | CASSNGNEKLFF | TGTGCCAGCTCAAACGGGAATGAAAAACTGTTTTTT
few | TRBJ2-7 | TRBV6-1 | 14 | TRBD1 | CASSKQGAPYEQYF | TGTGCCAGCAGCAAGCAGGGGGCACCCTACGAGCAGTACTTC
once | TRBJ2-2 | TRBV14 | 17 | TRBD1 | CASSPHQGAGITGELFF | TGTGCCAGCAGCCCTCATCAGGGGGCAGGAATCACCGGGGAGCTGTTTTTT
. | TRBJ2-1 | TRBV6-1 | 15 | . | CASTTSDFNYNEQFF | TGTGCCAGCACCACCAGCGATTTTAATTACAATGAGCAGTTCTTC
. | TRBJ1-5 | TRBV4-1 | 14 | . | CASSQNRAGQPQHF | TGCGCCAGCAGCCAAAACAGGGCGGGTCAGCCCCAGCATTTT
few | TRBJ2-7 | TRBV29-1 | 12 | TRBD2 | CSVPGTSSGQYF | TGCAGCGTACCCGGGACTAGCTCGGGGCAGTACTTC
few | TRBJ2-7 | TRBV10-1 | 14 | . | CASSDPDSSYEQYF | TGCGCCAGCAGTGACCCCGACAGCTCCTACGAGCAGTACTTC
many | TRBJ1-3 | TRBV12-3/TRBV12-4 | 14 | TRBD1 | CASSLGQSANTIYF | TGTGCCAGCAGTTTGGGACAGTCGGCAAACACCATATATTTT
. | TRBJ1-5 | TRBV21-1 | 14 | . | CASSKAGGDQPQHF | TGTGCCAGCAGCAAAGCAGGGGGCGATCAGCCCCAGCATTTT
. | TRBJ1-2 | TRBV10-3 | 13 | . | CAISTRAWYGYTF | TGTGCCATCTCGACCCGGGCTTGGTATGGCTACACCTTC